Listed below are T cell receptor beta chains from one sample, sequenced in a study of shared clonotypes between healthy human individuals. This table comes from immunoSEQ multiplex PCR, and its TCRdb copy is limited to in-frame clones, with some not included. The sample contains about 1 million clones, about three quarters of which appear only once. Specimen: memory CD4+ T cells sorted from blood. The receptors stem from a man younger than 35 in good health. Both conserved end residues are part of each CDR3. Fields, in order: clone size, V gene, J gene, D gene, CDR3 DNA, CDR3 protein. The D gene is left open where the match is weak. Clone size is not always given. Where it is, it says once, few, many or a class for expanded clones.

clone_size: NA
v_call: TRBV29-1
j_call: TRBJ1-2
d_call: NA
cdr3_nt: TGCAGCGTAGGGCCTAACTATGGCTACACCTTC
cdr3_aa: CSVGPNYGYTF

clone_size: NA
v_call: TRBV9
j_call: TRBJ1-4
d_call: NA
cdr3_nt: TGTGCCAGCAGCCAAAGAGGGAAGGGGACTAATGAAAAACTGTTTTTT
cdr3_aa: CASSQRGKGTNEKLFF

clone_size: NA
v_call: TRBV6-1
j_call: TRBJ2-7
d_call: NA
cdr3_nt: TGTGCCAGCAGTGAATCAATGGGGGCAGGCTACGAGCAGTACTTC
cdr3_aa: CASSESMGAGYEQYF

clone_size: NA
v_call: TRBV19
j_call: TRBJ1-3
d_call: NA
cdr3_nt: TGTGCCAGTACCATCAGCGACGCGGGCTCTGGAAACACCATATATTTT
cdr3_aa: CASTISDAGSGNTIYF

clone_size: NA
v_call: TRBV2
j_call: TRBJ1-6
d_call: NA
cdr3_nt: TGTGCCAGCAGTTCCGGGGGGCCCCTCCACTTT
cdr3_aa: CASSSGGPLHF

clone_size: NA
v_call: TRBV2
j_call: TRBJ1-2
d_call: TRBD1
cdr3_nt: TGTGCCAGCACCGGGACAGGGAAAGGCTATGGCTACACCTTC
cdr3_aa: CASTGTGKGYGYTF

clone_size: NA
v_call: TRBV6-5
j_call: TRBJ1-4
d_call: NA
cdr3_nt: TGTGCCAGCCGGGCTGGGGCATACGAAAAACTGTTTTTT
cdr3_aa: CASRAGAYEKLFF

clone_size: NA
v_call: TRBV18
j_call: TRBJ2-5
d_call: NA
cdr3_nt: TGTGCCAGCTCACCACCGGGGGGCCCAGAGACCCAGTACTTC
cdr3_aa: CASSPPGGPETQYF

clone_size: NA
v_call: TRBV7-8
j_call: TRBJ1-2
d_call: TRBD1
cdr3_nt: TGTGCCAGCAGCCTGTCCGGGACAGGGTTCTATGGCTACACCTTC
cdr3_aa: CASSLSGTGFYGYTF

clone_size: NA
v_call: TRBV2
j_call: TRBJ2-1
d_call: TRBD1
cdr3_nt: TGTGCCAGCAGTAGACAGGGGTTCGGGGAGCAGTTCTTC
cdr3_aa: CASSRQGFGEQFF

clone_size: few
v_call: TRBV30
j_call: TRBJ1-6
d_call: TRBD1
cdr3_nt: TGTGCCTGGAGTGCGGGACAGGGGCTGGATTCACCCCTCCACTTT
cdr3_aa: CAWSAGQGLDSPLHF

clone_size: NA
v_call: TRBV7-2
j_call: TRBJ2-7
d_call: NA
cdr3_nt: TGTGCCAGCAGCTTCGCGGCCGCCTACGAGCAGTACTTC
cdr3_aa: CASSFAAAYEQYF

clone_size: few
v_call: TRBV19
j_call: TRBJ2-3
d_call: NA
cdr3_nt: TGTGCCAGTAGTATAGACAGTAGCACAGATACGCAGTATTTT
cdr3_aa: CASSIDSSTDTQYF

clone_size: NA
v_call: TRBV6-1
j_call: TRBJ1-3
d_call: TRBD1
cdr3_nt: TGTGCCAGCAGTGAAGCAGGGGGCGACGGAAACACCATATATTTT
cdr3_aa: CASSEAGGDGNTIYF

clone_size: once
v_call: TRBV7-2
j_call: TRBJ2-1
d_call: NA
cdr3_nt: TGTGCCAGCAGCACCGCCGGAGCGGGTCGGAGCTCCTACAATGAGCAGTTCTTC
cdr3_aa: CASSTAGAGRSSYNEQFF

clone_size: few
v_call: TRBV2
j_call: TRBJ2-3
d_call: TRBD2
cdr3_nt: TGTGCCAGCAGTGAATTAGCGGGGTTTGAGGATACGCAGTATTTT
cdr3_aa: CASSELAGFEDTQYF

clone_size: NA
v_call: TRBV9
j_call: TRBJ1-3
d_call: NA
cdr3_nt: TGTGCCAGCAGCGTAGGGGGCACCTCTGGAAACACCATATATTTT
cdr3_aa: CASSVGGTSGNTIYF

clone_size: few
v_call: TRBV2
j_call: TRBJ2-5
d_call: TRBD1
cdr3_nt: TGTGCCAGCAGGAAGGAGACAGGGTCAGAGACCCAGTACTTC
cdr3_aa: CASRKETGSETQYF

clone_size: few
v_call: TRBV2
j_call: TRBJ1-1
d_call: NA
cdr3_nt: TGTGCCAGTAATACAGACTTGAACACTGAAGCTTTCTTT
cdr3_aa: CASNTDLNTEAFF

clone_size: NA
v_call: TRBV4-2
j_call: TRBJ2-3
d_call: NA
cdr3_nt: TGTGCCAGCAGCCAAGGTGGGGGGTCCCCCCCAGATACGCAGTATTTT
cdr3_aa: CASSQGGGSPPDTQYF

clone_size: NA
v_call: TRBV7-4
j_call: TRBJ1-5
d_call: NA
cdr3_nt: TGTGCCAGCAGTTCGGGACACAACAAGGGCAATCAGCCCCAGCATTTT
cdr3_aa: CASSSGHNKGNQPQHF

clone_size: NA
v_call: TRBV5-4
j_call: TRBJ2-3
d_call: NA
cdr3_nt: TGTGCCAGCAGCTTGAGGGAAACAGATACGCAGTATTTT
cdr3_aa: CASSLRETDTQYF

clone_size: NA
v_call: TRBV15
j_call: TRBJ1-1
d_call: TRBD1
cdr3_nt: TGTGCCACCAGCAGAGGACAGGGGGACACTGAAGCTTTCTTT
cdr3_aa: CATSRGQGDTEAFF

clone_size: NA
v_call: TRBV14
j_call: TRBJ2-3
d_call: NA
cdr3_nt: TGTGCCAGCAGCCAAGAACAGGTGATCACAGATACGCAGTATTTT
cdr3_aa: CASSQEQVITDTQYF

clone_size: NA
v_call: TRBV28
j_call: TRBJ1-4
d_call: NA
cdr3_nt: TGTGCCAGCAGTTTCAGGGGTGGCACTAATGAAAAACTGTTTTTT
cdr3_aa: CASSFRGGTNEKLFF

clone_size: NA
v_call: TRBV2
j_call: TRBJ2-1
d_call: TRBD2
cdr3_nt: TGTGCCAGCAGTGTGGGGGGGATCTTCTACAATGAGCAGTTCTTC
cdr3_aa: CASSVGGIFYNEQFF

clone_size: NA
v_call: TRBV7-2
j_call: TRBJ2-2
d_call: TRBD2
cdr3_nt: TGTGCCAGCAGCATTCGGACTAGCGGAAACACCGGGGAGCTGTTTTTT
cdr3_aa: CASSIRTSGNTGELFF

clone_size: NA
v_call: TRBV21-1
j_call: TRBJ2-7
d_call: NA
cdr3_nt: TGTGCCAGCAGCAAATCAAGCGGGGAGAACTACGAGCAGTACTTC
cdr3_aa: CASSKSSGENYEQYF

clone_size: NA
v_call: TRBV19
j_call: TRBJ2-2
d_call: NA
cdr3_nt: TGTGCCAGTGGAGGGTACACCGGGGAGCTGTTTTTT
cdr3_aa: CASGGYTGELFF

clone_size: NA
v_call: TRBV10-1
j_call: TRBJ2-3
d_call: NA
cdr3_nt: TGCGCCAGCAGTGACCGGTCCCACCAGGATACGCAGTATTTT
cdr3_aa: CASSDRSHQDTQYF

clone_size: NA
v_call: TRBV7-9
j_call: TRBJ2-2
d_call: TRBD1
cdr3_nt: TGTGCCAGCAGCCCCCAGGGGGTGACGGACACCGGGGAGCTGTTTTTT
cdr3_aa: CASSPQGVTDTGELFF

clone_size: once
v_call: TRBV7-8
j_call: TRBJ2-7
d_call: TRBD1
cdr3_nt: TGTGCCAGCAGCTTAGTCCAGGGGGCCTACGAGCAGTACTTC
cdr3_aa: CASSLVQGAYEQYF

clone_size: NA
v_call: TRBV29-1
j_call: TRBJ2-7
d_call: NA
cdr3_nt: TGCAGCGTTGGCATCGGACCCTACGAGCAGTACTTC
cdr3_aa: CSVGIGPYEQYF

clone_size: few
v_call: TRBV6-6
j_call: TRBJ1-6
d_call: NA
cdr3_nt: TGTGCCAGCAGTCGGGACCCCTGGGAAGGTTCACCCCTCCACTTT
cdr3_aa: CASSRDPWEGSPLHF

clone_size: NA
v_call: TRBV29-1
j_call: TRBJ1-2
d_call: NA
cdr3_nt: TGCAGCGCAGCCTTAGTAGGCTATGGCTACACCTTC
cdr3_aa: CSAALVGYGYTF

clone_size: NA
v_call: TRBV5-5
j_call: TRBJ1-4
d_call: TRBD1
cdr3_nt: TGTGCCAGCAGCCCGCAGGGGGGATACACTAATGAAAAACTGTTTTTT
cdr3_aa: CASSPQGGYTNEKLFF

clone_size: NA
v_call: TRBV27
j_call: TRBJ2-7
d_call: NA
cdr3_nt: TGTGCCAGCAGTTTAAGGCGGACCGGGTACGAGCAGTACTTC
cdr3_aa: CASSLRRTGYEQYF

clone_size: NA
v_call: TRBV10-2
j_call: TRBJ2-3
d_call: NA
cdr3_nt: TGCGCCAGCAGTGAGGGCAGGGGAACAGATACGCAGTATTTT
cdr3_aa: CASSEGRGTDTQYF

clone_size: few
v_call: TRBV4-2
j_call: TRBJ1-1
d_call: TRBD1
cdr3_nt: TGTGCCAGCAGCCCAGGACAGGGACCTGAAGCTTTCTTT
cdr3_aa: CASSPGQGPEAFF

clone_size: NA
v_call: TRBV10-3
j_call: TRBJ1-3
d_call: NA
cdr3_nt: TGTGCCATCAGTGATACGGGGGGCGTCTCTGGAAACACCATATATTTT
cdr3_aa: CAISDTGGVSGNTIYF

clone_size: NA
v_call: TRBV5-1
j_call: TRBJ2-4
d_call: NA
cdr3_nt: TGCGCCAGCAGCTTGAATTTGGGAAACATTCAGTACTTC
cdr3_aa: CASSLNLGNIQYF